This T cell receptor beta chain was documented in a study of OX40 agonist ivuxolimab in advanced cancers. Study-wide background: Patients were dosed with the agonistic anti-OX40 (CD134) antibody ivuxolimab.

It was autoimmune disease history or systemic immunosuppression that excluded patients. Study observations and caveats: At 0.1 to 3.0 mg/kg and by week 6, clonal expansion occurred in CD4+ and CD8+ blood T cells.

The data were produced by immunoSEQ multiplex PCR, yet TCRdb's version contains in-frame clones alone and is incomplete. The sample consists of more than 95,000 clones, about 90% of them appearing once. This clone came up once. The antigen is undetermined. Sequenced here: CD4+ or CD8+ T cells sorted from blood, sampled in a trial of the OX40 agonist ivuxolimab. The source is an adult with an advanced solid tumor such as melanoma, head and neck, liver or kidney cancer.

In DNA, the CDR3 is TGTGCCAGCAGCTCCTCAGGGTTAAATTTCCAAAAACTGTTTTTT. Its translation: CASSSSGLNFQKLFF. The chain has TRBV7-2 and TRBJ1-4, with D maybe TRBD1 (5 bases). Germline CDR1 reads SGHTA; CDR2 reads FQGNSA. V gave up 4 bases and J gave up 9 bases, with 18 bases separating them. The CDR3 is made up of 15 amino acids. The full variable domain, completed using reference TRBV7-2 and TRBJ1-4, is GAGVSQSPSNKVTEKGKDVELRCDPISGHTALYWYRQSLGQGLEFLIYFQGNSAPDKSGLPSDRFSAERTGGSVSTLTIQRTQQEDSAVYLCASSSSGLNFQKLFFGSGTQLSVL.